This T cell receptor (beta chain) originates from a study of T cell responses to AZD1222 COVID-19 vaccine. Second-dose groups at about 4 or about 12 weeks were pooled. V lost 5 bases to trimming and J lost 7 bases, with 12 bases between them. Germline V gene lookup returns CDR1 SNHLY and CDR2 FYNNEI. The CDR3 extends over 13 amino acids. Generated by immunoSEQ multiplex PCR, the TCRdb table keeps only in-frame clones and is missing some. This sample has roughly 96,000 clones; around nine tenths occur once, and the top ten carry 12%. The material was peripheral blood, obtained 28 days after the second AZD1222 dose. This TCR came from an adult who received the AZD1222 COVID-19 vaccine. V and J are TRBV2 and TRBJ2-1; maybe TRBD2 (6 bases). In DNA form, the CDR3 reads TGTGCCAGCAGTAATGGACGGGGGAATGAGCAGTTCTTC. Translation gives CASSNGRGNEQFF.